This TCR beta chain was found in a study of T cells in Graves' hyperthyroidism and ophthalmopathy. Study results and limitations: From stable hyperthyroidism, ophthalmopathy was set apart by a 13 V-J model.

Amplification targeted TCR beta CDR3 regions from RNA transcripts. HTBI primers drove first-round RT-PCR of the TCR CDR3. TCRdb called the multiplex PCR reads again in MiXCR, with one record for every CDR3 protein. The table has under 350,000 distinct CDR3 sequences, over 15% seen once. Lactation, pregnancy, other autoimmune disease or uncontrolled infection led to exclusion of patients. Diagnoses were established using clinical symptoms, serum thyroxine and TRAb, thyroid ultrasound and orbital computed tomography. A word on this clonotype: Its specificity is not known.

Germline lookup yields CDR1 MNHEY and CDR2 SVGEGT. V was clipped by 2 bases and J by 1 base, with 9 bases between them. This CDR3 region has 15 residues. The rearrangement links TRBV6-2 or TRBV6-3 to TRBJ1-3; no reliable D call. The specimen was blood. This receptor was identified in a woman aged 60-75 years with Graves' ophthalmopathy. DNA for the CDR3: TGTGCCAGCAGTTACGGTCTGGGTTCTGGAAACACCATATATTTT. The encoded protein is CASSYGLGSGNTIYF.